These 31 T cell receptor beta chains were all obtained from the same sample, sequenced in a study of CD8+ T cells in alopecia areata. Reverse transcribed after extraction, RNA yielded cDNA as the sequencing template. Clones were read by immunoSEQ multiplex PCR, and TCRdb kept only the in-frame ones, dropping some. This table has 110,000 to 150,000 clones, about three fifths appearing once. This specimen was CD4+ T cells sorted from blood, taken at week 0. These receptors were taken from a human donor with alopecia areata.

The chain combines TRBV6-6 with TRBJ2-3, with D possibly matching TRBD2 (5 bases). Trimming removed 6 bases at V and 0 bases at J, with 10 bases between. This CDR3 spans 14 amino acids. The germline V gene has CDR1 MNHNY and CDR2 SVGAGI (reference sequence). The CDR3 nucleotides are TGTGCCAGCAGAACGACTACCAGCACAGATACGCAGTATTTT. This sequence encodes CASRTTTSTDTQYF.

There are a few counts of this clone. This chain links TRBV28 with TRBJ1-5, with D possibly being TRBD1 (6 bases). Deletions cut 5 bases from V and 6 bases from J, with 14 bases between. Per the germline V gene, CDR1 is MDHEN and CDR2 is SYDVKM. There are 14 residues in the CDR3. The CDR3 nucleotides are TGTGCCAGCAGTACCAACAGGGATGCTCAGCCCCAGCATTTT. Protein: CASSTNRDAQPQHF.

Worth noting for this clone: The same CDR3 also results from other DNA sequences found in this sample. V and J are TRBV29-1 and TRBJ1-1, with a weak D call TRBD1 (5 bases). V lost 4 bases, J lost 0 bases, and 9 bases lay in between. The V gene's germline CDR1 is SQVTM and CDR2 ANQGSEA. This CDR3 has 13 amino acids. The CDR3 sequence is CSVANRLNTEAFF. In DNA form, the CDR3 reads TGCAGCGTTGCTAACAGGCTGAACACTGAAGCTTTCTTT. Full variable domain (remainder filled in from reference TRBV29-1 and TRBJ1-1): SAVISQKPSRDICQRGTSLTIQCQVDSQVTMMFWYRQQPGQSLTLIATANQGSEATYESGFVIDKFPISRPNLTFSTLTVSNMSPEDSSIYLCSVANRLNTEAFFGQGTRLTVV.

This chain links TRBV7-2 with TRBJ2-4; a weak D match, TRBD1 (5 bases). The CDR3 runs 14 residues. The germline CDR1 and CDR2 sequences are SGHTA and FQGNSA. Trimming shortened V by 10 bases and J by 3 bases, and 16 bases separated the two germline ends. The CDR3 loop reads CATQTGPSKNIQYF. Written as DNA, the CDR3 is TGTGCCACCCAAACAGGTCCCAGCAAAAACATTCAGTACTTC.

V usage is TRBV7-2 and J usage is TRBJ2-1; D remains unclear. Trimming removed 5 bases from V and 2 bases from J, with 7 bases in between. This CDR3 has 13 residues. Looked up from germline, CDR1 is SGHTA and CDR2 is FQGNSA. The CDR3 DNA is TGTGCCAGCAGCCCTCCTCCCTACAATGAGCAGTTCTTC. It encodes CASSPPPYNEQFF.

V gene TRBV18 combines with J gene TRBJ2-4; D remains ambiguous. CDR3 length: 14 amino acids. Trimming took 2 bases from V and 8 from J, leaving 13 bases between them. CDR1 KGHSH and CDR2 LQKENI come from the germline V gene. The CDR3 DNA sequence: TGTGCCAGCTCACCAGTCTCGCGGTCGGACATTCAGTACTTC. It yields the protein CASSPVSRSDIQYF.

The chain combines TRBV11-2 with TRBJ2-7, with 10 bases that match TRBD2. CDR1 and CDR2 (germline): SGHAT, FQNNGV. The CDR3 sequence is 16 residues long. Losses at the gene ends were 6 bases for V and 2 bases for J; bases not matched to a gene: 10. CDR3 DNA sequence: TGTGCCAGCAGGTCTCCGTGGACTAGCGGCCCCTACGAGCAGTACTTC. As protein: CASRSPWTSGPYEQYF.

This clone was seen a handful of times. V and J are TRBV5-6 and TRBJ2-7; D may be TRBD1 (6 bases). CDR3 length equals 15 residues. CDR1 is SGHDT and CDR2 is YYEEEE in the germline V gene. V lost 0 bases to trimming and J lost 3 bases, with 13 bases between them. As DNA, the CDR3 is TGTGCCAGCAGCTTGGCTCTAAACAGGGACTACGAGCAGTACTTC. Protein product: CASSLALNRDYEQYF.

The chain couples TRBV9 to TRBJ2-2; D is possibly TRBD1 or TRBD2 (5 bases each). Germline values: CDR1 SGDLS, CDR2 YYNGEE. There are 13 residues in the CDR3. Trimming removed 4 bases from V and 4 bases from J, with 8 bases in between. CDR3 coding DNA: TGTGCCAGCAGCCAGGGACCCACCGGGGAGCTGTTTTTT. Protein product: CASSQGPTGELFF. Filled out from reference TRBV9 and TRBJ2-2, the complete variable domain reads DSGVTQTPKHLITATGQRVTLRCSPRSGDLSVYWYQQSLDQGLQFLIQYYNGEERAKGNILERFSAQQFPDLHSELNLSSLELGDSALYFCASSQGPTGELFFGEGSRLTVL.

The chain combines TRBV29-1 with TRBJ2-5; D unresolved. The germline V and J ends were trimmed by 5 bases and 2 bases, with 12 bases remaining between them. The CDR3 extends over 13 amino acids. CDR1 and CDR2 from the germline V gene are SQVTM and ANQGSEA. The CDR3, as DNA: TGCAGCGTTATGTGGGGTGGTCAAGAGACCCAGTACTTC. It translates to CSVMWGGQETQYF.

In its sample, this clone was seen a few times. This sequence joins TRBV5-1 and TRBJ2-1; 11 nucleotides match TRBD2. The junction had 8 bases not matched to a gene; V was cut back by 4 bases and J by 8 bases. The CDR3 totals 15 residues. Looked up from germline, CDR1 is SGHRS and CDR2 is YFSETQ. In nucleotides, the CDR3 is TGCGCCAGCAGCGCCTTAGCGGGGGGGCCGGATGAGCAGTTCTTC. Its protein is CASSALAGGPDEQFF.

The CDR3 reads CAWAGTGDGKLFF. CDR3 nucleotide sequence: TGTGCCTGGGCCGGGACAGGGGATGGAAAACTGTTTTTT. The chain is built from TRBV30 and TRBJ1-4; the match to TRBD1 covers 10 bases. Per the germline V gene, CDR1 is GTSNPN and CDR2 is SVGIG (reference sequence). V lost 5 bases and J lost 10; bases outside the gene matches: 7. The CDR3 is made up of 13 amino acids.

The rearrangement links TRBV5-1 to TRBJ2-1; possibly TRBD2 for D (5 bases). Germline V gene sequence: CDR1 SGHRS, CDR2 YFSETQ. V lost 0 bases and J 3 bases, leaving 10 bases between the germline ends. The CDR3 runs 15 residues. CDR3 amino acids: CASSLGASRYNEQFF. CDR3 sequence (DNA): TGCGCCAGCAGCTTGGGGGCTAGCCGCTACAATGAGCAGTTCTTC.

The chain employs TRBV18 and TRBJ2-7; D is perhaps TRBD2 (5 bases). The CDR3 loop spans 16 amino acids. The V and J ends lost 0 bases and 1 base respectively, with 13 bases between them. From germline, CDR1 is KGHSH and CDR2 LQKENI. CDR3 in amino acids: CASSPPVRGGSYEQYF. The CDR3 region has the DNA TGTGCCAGCTCACCACCGGTACGGGGTGGATCCTACGAGCAGTACTTC.

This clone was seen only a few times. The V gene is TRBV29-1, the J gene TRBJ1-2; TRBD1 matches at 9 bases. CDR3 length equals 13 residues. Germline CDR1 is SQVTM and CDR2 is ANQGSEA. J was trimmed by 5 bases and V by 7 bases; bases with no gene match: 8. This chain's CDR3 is CSARTGEEYGYTF. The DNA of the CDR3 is TGCAGCGCCCGGACAGGGGAAGAGTATGGCTACACCTTC. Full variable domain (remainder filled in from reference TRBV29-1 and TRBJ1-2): SAVISQKPSRDICQRGTSLTIQCQVDSQVTMMFWYRQQPGQSLTLIATANQGSEATYESGFVIDKFPISRPNLTFSTLTVSNMSPEDSSIYLCSARTGEEYGYTFGSGTRLTVV.

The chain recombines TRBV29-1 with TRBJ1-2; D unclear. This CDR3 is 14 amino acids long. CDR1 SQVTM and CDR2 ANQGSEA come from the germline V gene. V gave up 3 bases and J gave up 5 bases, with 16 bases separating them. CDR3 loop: CSVEPWPPSYGYTF. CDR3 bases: TGCAGCGTTGAGCCCTGGCCCCCTTCATATGGCTACACCTTC.

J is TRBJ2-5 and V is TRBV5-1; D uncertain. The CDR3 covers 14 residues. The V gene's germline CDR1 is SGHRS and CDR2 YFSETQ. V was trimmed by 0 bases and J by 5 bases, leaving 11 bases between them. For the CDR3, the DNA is TGCGCCAGCAGCTTGGTAGGGTTCGGCGAGACCCAGTACTTC. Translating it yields CASSLVGFGETQYF. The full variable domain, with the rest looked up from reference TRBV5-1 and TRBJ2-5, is KAGVTQTPRYLIKTRGQQVTLSCSPISGHRSVSWYQQTPGQGLQFLFEYFSETQRNKGNFPGRFSGRQFSNSRSEMNVSTLELGDSALYLCASSLVGFGETQYFGPGTRLLVL.

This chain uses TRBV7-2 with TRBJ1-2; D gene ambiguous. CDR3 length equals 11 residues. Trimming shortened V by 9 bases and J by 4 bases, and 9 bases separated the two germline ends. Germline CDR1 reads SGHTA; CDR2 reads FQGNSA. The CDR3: CASGTVYGYTF. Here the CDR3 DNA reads TGTGCCAGTGGTACGGTCTATGGCTACACCTTC.

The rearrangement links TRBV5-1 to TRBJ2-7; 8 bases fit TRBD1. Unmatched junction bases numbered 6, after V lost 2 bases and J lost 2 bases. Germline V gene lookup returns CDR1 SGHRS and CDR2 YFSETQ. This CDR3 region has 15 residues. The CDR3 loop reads CASSFSGQVPYEQYF. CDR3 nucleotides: TGCGCCAGCAGCTTCTCGGGACAGGTCCCCTACGAGCAGTACTTC.

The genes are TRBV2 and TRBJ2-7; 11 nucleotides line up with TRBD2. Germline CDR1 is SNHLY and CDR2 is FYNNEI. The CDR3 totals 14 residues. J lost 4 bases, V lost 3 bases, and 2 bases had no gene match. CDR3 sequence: CASSDPSGGYEQYF. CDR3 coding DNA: TGTGCCAGCAGTGACCCTAGCGGGGGGTACGAGCAGTACTTC.

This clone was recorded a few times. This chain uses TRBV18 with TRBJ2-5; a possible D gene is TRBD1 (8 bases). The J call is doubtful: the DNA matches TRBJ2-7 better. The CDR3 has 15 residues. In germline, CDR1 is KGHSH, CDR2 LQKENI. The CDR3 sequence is CASSTRQGTTYEQYF. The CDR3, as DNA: TGTGCCAGCTCAACACGACAGGGGACTACCTACGAGCAGTACTTC.

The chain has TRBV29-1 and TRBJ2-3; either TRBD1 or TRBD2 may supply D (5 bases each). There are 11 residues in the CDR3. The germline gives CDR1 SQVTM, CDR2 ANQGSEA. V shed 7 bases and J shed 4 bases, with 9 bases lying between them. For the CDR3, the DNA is TGCAGCGAAGGGGACCCAGATACGCAGTATTTT. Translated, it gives CSEGDPDTQYF.

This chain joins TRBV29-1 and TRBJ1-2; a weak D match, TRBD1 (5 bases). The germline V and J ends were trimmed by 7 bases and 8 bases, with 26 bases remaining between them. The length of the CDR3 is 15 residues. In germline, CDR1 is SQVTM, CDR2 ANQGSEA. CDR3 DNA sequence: TGCAGCGCAAGCGGGGGGGTCCGAGGGCAGTGGGGCTACACCTTC. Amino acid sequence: CSASGGVRGQWGYTF.

The CDR3 DNA sequence: TGTGCCTGGAGCCCAAACAGGGGAGAGACCCAGTACTTC. It encodes CAWSPNRGETQYF. V usage is TRBV30 and J usage is TRBJ2-5, with TRBD1 matching over 7 bases. This CDR3 has 13 residues. Germline lookup yields CDR1 GTSNPN and CDR2 SVGIG (reference sequence). The junction had 5 bases not matched to a gene; V was cut back by 3 bases and J by 4 bases.

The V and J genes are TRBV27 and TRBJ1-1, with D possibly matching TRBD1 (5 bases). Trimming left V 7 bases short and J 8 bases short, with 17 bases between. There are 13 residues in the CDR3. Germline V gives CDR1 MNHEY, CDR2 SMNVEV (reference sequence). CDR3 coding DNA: TGTGCCAGCACCTCGCAGGGAAGGAGGGAAGCTTTCTTT. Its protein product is CASTSQGRREAFF.

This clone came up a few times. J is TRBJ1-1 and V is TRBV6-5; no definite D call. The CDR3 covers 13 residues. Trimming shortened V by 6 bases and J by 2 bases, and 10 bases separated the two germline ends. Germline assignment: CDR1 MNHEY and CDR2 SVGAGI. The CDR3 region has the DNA TGTGCCAGCAGGGAGGACGGAAACACTGAAGCTTTCTTT. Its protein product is CASREDGNTEAFF.

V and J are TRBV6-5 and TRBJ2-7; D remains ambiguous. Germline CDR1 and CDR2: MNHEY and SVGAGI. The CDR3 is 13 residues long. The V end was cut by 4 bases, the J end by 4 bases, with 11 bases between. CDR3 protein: CASSSAPQYEQYF. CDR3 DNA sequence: TGTGCCAGCAGTTCCGCTCCTCAGTACGAGCAGTACTTC.

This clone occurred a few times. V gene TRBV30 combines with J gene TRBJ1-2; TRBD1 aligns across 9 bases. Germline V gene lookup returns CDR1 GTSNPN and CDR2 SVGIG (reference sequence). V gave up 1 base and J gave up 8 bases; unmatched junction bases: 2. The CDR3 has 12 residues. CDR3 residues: CAWSDRGRGYTF. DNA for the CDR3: TGTGCCTGGAGTGACAGGGGGCGAGGCTACACCTTC.

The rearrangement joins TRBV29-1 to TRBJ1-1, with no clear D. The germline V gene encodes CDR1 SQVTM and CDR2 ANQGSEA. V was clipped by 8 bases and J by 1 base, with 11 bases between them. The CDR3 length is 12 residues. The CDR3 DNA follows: TGCAGCCTAAGTCGAACGAACACTGAAGCTTTCTTT. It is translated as CSLSRTNTEAFF.

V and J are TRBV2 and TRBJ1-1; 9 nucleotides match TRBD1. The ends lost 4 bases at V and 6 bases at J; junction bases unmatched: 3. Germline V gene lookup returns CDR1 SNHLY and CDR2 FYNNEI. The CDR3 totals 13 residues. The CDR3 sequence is CASSATGGPEAFF. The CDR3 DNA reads TGTGCCAGCAGTGCCACAGGGGGCCCTGAAGCTTTCTTT.

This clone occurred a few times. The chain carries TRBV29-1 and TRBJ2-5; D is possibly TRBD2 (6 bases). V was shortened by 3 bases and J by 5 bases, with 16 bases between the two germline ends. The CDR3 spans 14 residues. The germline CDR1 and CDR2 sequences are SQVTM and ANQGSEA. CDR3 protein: CSVDRVQAGETQYF. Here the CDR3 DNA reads TGCAGCGTTGACCGGGTGCAGGCGGGGGAGACCCAGTACTTC.